This entry lists 28 T cell receptor beta chains sequenced from one sample in a study of T-cell reconstitution after alpha-beta-depleted transplantation in children. Preparation of the TCRbeta library was carried out with unique molecular identifiers. TCRdb analysed the PCR reads with MiXCR anew, one entry per CDR3 protein. The sample consists of around 410,000 distinct CDR3 sequences, roughly 10% of them appearing once. The material was PBMCs from the stem cell graft donor, obtained from the stem cell graft. The receptor set was obtained from a human donor who donated a stem cell graft to a child with acute myeloid leukemia.

This clonotype has more than one count but fewer than ten. The V call is TRBV5-1, the J call TRBJ2-7; TRBD1 matches 8 bases. Germline V gene data show CDR1 as SGHRS and CDR2 as YFSETQ. Germline trimming cut 5 bases from V and 6 bases from J; bases unmatched to any gene: 7. The CDR3 is 13 amino acids. CDR3 residues: CASSSGQGGEQYF. The CDR3 DNA reads TGCGCCAGCAGTTCCGGACAGGGCGGCGAGCAGTACTTC. The whole variable domain, remainder taken from reference TRBV5-1 and TRBJ2-7, is KAGVTQTPRYLIKTRGQQVTLSCSPISGHRSVSWYQQTPGQGLQFLFEYFSETQRNKGNFPGRFSGRQFSNSRSEMNVSTLELGDSALYLCASSSGQGGEQYFGPGTRLTVT.

J is TRBJ2-1 and V is TRBV20-1; no clear D gene. V was shortened by 1 base and J by 4 bases, with 8 bases between the two germline ends. CDR1 and CDR2 (germline): DFQATT, SNEGSKA (reference sequence). The CDR3 consists of 13 residues. CDR3 amino acids: CSARGEAYNEQFF. CDR3 coding DNA: TGCAGTGCTAGAGGAGAGGCTTACAATGAGCAGTTCTTC.

The rearrangement joins TRBV12-3 or TRBV12-4 to TRBJ1-2; 8 bases are shared with TRBD1. J lost 8 bases, V lost 4 bases, and 3 bases had no gene match. The CDR3 has 12 amino acids. CDR3 in DNA: TGTGCCAGCAGTTGGACAGGGTGGGGCTACACCTTC. Encoded protein: CASSWTGWGYTF.

V and J are TRBV10-3 and TRBJ1-2, with 10 nucleotides matching TRBD1. With V trimmed by 1 base and J by 1 base, 6 bases remained unmatched. The CDR3 has 17 amino acids. Germline-derived CDR1 and CDR2 are ENHRY and SYGVKD. The CDR3, as DNA: TGTGCCATCAGTGAGTTCCCGGGACAGGGGAATAACTATGGCTACACCTTC. Protein sequence: CAISEFPGQGNNYGYTF.

This clonotype was seen a few times. The chain combines TRBV11-2 with TRBJ2-3; 7 nucleotides match TRBD1. Germline V gene sequence: CDR1 SGHAT, CDR2 FQNNGV. Germline trimming cut 3 bases from V and 4 bases from J; bases unmatched to any gene: 4. The CDR3 consists of 14 residues. The CDR3: CASSFTQGADTQYF. The CDR3, as DNA: TGTGCCAGCAGCTTCACCCAGGGGGCAGATACGCAGTATTTT. Combining the CDR3 with reference TRBV11-2 and TRBJ2-3 gives the whole variable domain EAGVAQSPRYKIIEKRQSVAFWCNPISGHATLYWYQQILGQGPKLLIQFQNNGVVDDSQLPKDRFSAERLKGVDSTLKIQPAKLEDSAVYLCASSFTQGADTQYFGPGTRLTVL.

The CDR3 sequence: CASSGDRGEGYTF. The CDR3 DNA sequence: TGTGCCAGCAGCGGCGACAGGGGTGAAGGCTACACCTTC. The V gene is TRBV7-3, the J gene TRBJ1-2, with TRBD1 matching 8 bases. Germline V gene data show CDR1 as SGHTA and CDR2 as FQGTGA. The V gene end was trimmed by 5 bases and the J gene end by 8 bases; junction bases not matched to a gene: 7. CDR3 length: 13 residues.

This clonotype was observed many times. The junction differs from germline at one of its ends, possibly a read error. The chain joins TRBV7-2 to TRBJ1-2; 8 bases line up with TRBD1. Germline-derived CDR1 and CDR2 are SGHTA and FQGNSA. The CDR3 length is 14 residues. CDR3 region: CASSLEGGQGHLSF. As DNA, the CDR3 is TGTGCCAGCAGCTTAGAGGGCGGACAGGGCCACCTTTCCTTC.

This clonotype has at least ten counts. The V call is TRBV25-1, the J call TRBJ1-1, with 9 bases fitting TRBD1. The V gene end was trimmed by 3 bases and the J gene end by 4 bases; junction bases not matched to a gene: 3. The CDR3 totals 14 residues. CDR1 is MGHDK, CDR2 SYGVNS, per germline. The CDR3 DNA is TGTGCCAGCAGTGACTCGACAGGGGGCACTGAAGCTTTCTTT. This gives the protein CASSDSTGGTEAFF. Complete variable domain (other parts from reference TRBV25-1 and TRBJ1-1): EADIYQTPRYLVIGTGKKITLECSQTMGHDKMYWYQQDPGMELHLIHYSYGVNSTEKGDLSSESTVSRIRTEHFPLTLESARPSHTSQYLCASSDSTGGTEAFFGQGTRLTVV.

The table lists this clonotype with many counts. The chain links TRBV6-5 to TRBJ2-3, with D uncertain. Trimming pared 8 bases from V and 2 bases from J, leaving 8 bases between. This CDR3 is built from 12 residues. The germline V gene has CDR1 MNHEY and CDR2 SVGAGI. The chain's CDR3 is CASRSPTDTQYF. CDR3 DNA: TGTGCCAGCCGCTCCCCCACAGATACGCAGTATTTT.

This clonotype has only a few counts. The CDR3 region is CASSIGGDSPLHF. CDR3 bases: TGCGCCAGCAGCATTGGGGGTGATTCACCCCTCCACTTT. J is TRBJ1-6 and V is TRBV5-1; the D gene is possibly TRBD1 (5 bases). V was pared by 4 bases and J by 8 bases, with 10 bases between. The CDR3 spans 13 residues. Germline V gene sequence: CDR1 SGHRS, CDR2 YFSETQ.

This clonotype appeared many times. The J gene is TRBJ1-2, the V gene TRBV20-1, with no clear D. The germline V and J ends were trimmed by 3 bases and 1 base, with 12 bases remaining between them. The CDR3 has 14 residues. Germline CDR1 and CDR2: DFQATT and SNEGSKA (reference sequence). The CDR3: CSASRSGVNYGYTF. CDR3 DNA sequence: TGCAGTGCTAGTCGCTCCGGGGTTAACTATGGCTACACCTTC.

The V and J genes are TRBV12-3 or TRBV12-4 and TRBJ2-7; either TRBD1 or TRBD2 may supply D (6 bases each). CDR3 length equals 16 residues. Between the trimmed V and J ends, which lost 0 bases and 0 bases, there was a span of 12 bases. As DNA, the CDR3 is TGTGCCAGCAGTTTAGCGAAGGGGGGTAGCTCCTACGAGCAGTACGTC. Translated: CASSLAKGGSSYEQYV.

This clonotype showed up many times. This chain uses TRBV3-1 with TRBJ2-7; 7 bases line up with TRBD2. Looked up from germline, CDR1 is LGHDT and CDR2 is YNNKEL (reference sequence). This CDR3 comprises 15 residues. With 1 base clipped from V and 4 bases from J, the junction kept 7 bases outside the gene matches. This CDR3 is CASSQGSGGGYEQYV. The DNA for the CDR3 is TGTGCCAGCAGCCAAGGGAGCGGCGGGGGTTACGAGCAGTACGTC.

V usage is TRBV27 and J usage is TRBJ1-5; unclear D gene. V was cut by 0 bases and J by 1 base, with 7 bases left in between. The CDR3 is 15 residues long. The germline CDR1 and CDR2 sequences are MNHEY and SMNVEV (reference sequence). In nucleotides, the CDR3 is TGTGCCAGCAGTTTATCCTTCTCCAGCAATCAGCCCCAGCATTTT. Translating gives CASSLSFSSNQPQHF.

This clonotype showed up just a few times. The V and J genes are TRBV5-6 and TRBJ1-2; 7 nucleotides match TRBD1. V was pared by 5 bases and J by 4 bases, with 2 bases of the junction left unmatched. The germline V gene encodes CDR1 SGHDT and CDR2 YYEEEE. The CDR3 is 12 amino acids. The DNA for the CDR3 is TGTGCCAGCAGGGACAGGCTCTATGGCTACACCTTC. Its protein is CASRDRLYGYTF.

This clonotype was observed a handful of times. V is TRBV7-2 and J is TRBJ1-1; TRBD1 agrees at 7 bases. Germline V gene lookup returns CDR1 SGHTA and CDR2 FQGNSA. V was clipped by 6 bases and J by 7 bases; unmatched bases: 5. The CDR3 contains 12 residues. In DNA, the CDR3 is TGTGCCAGCAGTCTGACAGGGATTGAAGCTTTCTTT. Translation gives CASSLTGIEAFF. Variable domain in full (rest from reference TRBV7-2 and TRBJ1-1): GAGVSQSPSNKVTEKGKDVELRCDPISGHTALYWYRQSLGQGLEFLIYFQGNSAPDKSGLPSDRFSAERTGGSVSTLTIQRTQQEDSAVYLCASSLTGIEAFFGQGTRLTVV.

V and J are TRBV12-3 or TRBV12-4 and TRBJ2-7, with D possibly being TRBD1 (7 bases). The V gene lost 5 bases and the J gene lost 2 bases, with 13 bases spanning the gap. This CDR3 has 14 amino acids. CDR3: CASSPAGGTYEQYF. For the CDR3, the DNA is TGTGCCAGCAGTCCCGCAGGGGGGACCTACGAGCAGTACTTC.

This chain connects TRBV15 to TRBJ2-5; possible D gene TRBD2, 5 bases. Trimming stripped 8 bases from V and 5 bases from J, with 21 bases between. Germline lookup yields CDR1 LNHNV and CDR2 YYDKDF (reference sequence). This CDR3 has 15 residues. CDR3 sequence: CATQRTRGLGETQYF. The CDR3 bases are TGTGCCACCCAAAGGACCCGGGGTCTCGGGGAGACCCAGTACTTC.

This sequence joins TRBV12-3 or TRBV12-4 and TRBJ1-5, with D unresolved. V was clipped by 4 bases and J by 2 bases, with 6 bases between them. The CDR3 is made up of 13 amino acids. CDR3: CASSSEGNQPQHF. In DNA form, the CDR3 reads TGTGCCAGCAGTTCGGAAGGCAATCAGCCCCAGCATTTT.

In this sample, this clonotype turned up a few times. The J gene is TRBJ2-5, the V gene TRBV20-1, with D possibly being TRBD2 (6 bases). Germline CDR1 and CDR2: DFQATT and SNEGSKA (reference sequence). CDR3 size: 12 residues. The V end lost 0 bases, the J end lost 9 bases, and 11 bases lay between the germline ends. CDR3 nucleotide sequence: TGCAGTGCTAGAGATCGAGGAGGGCCCCAGTACTTC. Its protein is CSARDRGGPQYF.

The chain combines TRBV6-1 with TRBJ1-1; TRBD1 agrees at 9 bases. J gave up 5 bases and V 3 bases, and 4 bases lay outside the gene matches. This CDR3 region has 14 residues. CDR1 is MNHNS and CDR2 is SASEGT in the germline V gene. The CDR3 here is CASSDGTGYTEAFF. The DNA for the CDR3 is TGTGCCAGCAGTGACGGGACAGGGTATACTGAAGCTTTCTTT.

The rearrangement joins TRBV7-2 to TRBJ2-3, with 10 bases fitting TRBD1. The J segment lost 1 base and the V segment lost 5 bases, leaving 3 bases of the junction unmatched. This CDR3 contains 15 residues. Germline V lookup: CDR1 SGHTA, CDR2 FQGNSA. The CDR3 loop reads CASSPGTGGTDTQYF. CDR3 DNA: TGTGCCAGCAGCCCCGGGACAGGGGGCACAGATACGCAGTATTTT.

In this sample, this clonotype turned up a few times. The chain recombines TRBV20-1 with TRBJ2-2; tentatively, D is TRBD1 (5 bases). Germline CDR1 reads DFQATT; CDR2 reads SNEGSKA (reference sequence). V was pared by 2 bases and J by 4 bases, with 11 bases between. The CDR3 consists of 14 residues. The CDR3 bases are TGCAGTGCTAGACAGGGTTTCGGCACCGGGGAGCTGTTTTTT. Translating it yields CSARQGFGTGELFF.

This sequence joins TRBV29-1 and TRBJ2-7; 7 nucleotides align to TRBD1. Trimming at V came to 4 bases and at J to 6 bases, leaving 9 bases not matched to a gene. Per the germline V gene, CDR1 is SQVTM and CDR2 is ANQGSEA. The CDR3 extends over 13 amino acids. CDR3 sequence: CSVGTGDLSEQYF. CDR3 in DNA: TGCAGCGTTGGCACAGGGGATCTCTCCGAGCAGTACTTC.

This clonotype was seen more than once but under ten times. The rearrangement uses TRBV12-3 or TRBV12-4 and TRBJ1-2; possible D gene TRBD1, 5 bases. Trimming left V 5 bases short and J 0 bases short, with 10 bases between. This CDR3 spans 14 amino acids. This CDR3 is CASSRDLANYGYTF. The CDR3 bases are TGTGCCAGCAGTCGGGACTTAGCTAACTATGGCTACACCTTC.

The sample holds many counts of this clonotype. The chain combines TRBV20-1 with TRBJ2-2; no definite D call. Trimming pared 3 bases from V and 7 bases from J, leaving 15 bases between. The CDR3 runs 14 residues. Germline V lookup: CDR1 DFQATT, CDR2 SNEGSKA (reference sequence). The CDR3 spells CSARDELAVGELFF. CDR3 sequence (DNA): TGCAGTGCTAGGGATGAGCTCGCGGTCGGGGAGCTGTTTTTT.

The genes are TRBV6-1 and TRBJ2-7, with 8 bases identical to TRBD1. The J segment lost 6 bases and the V segment lost 8 bases, leaving 3 bases of the junction unmatched. This CDR3 spans 11 amino acids. In germline, CDR1 is MNHNS, CDR2 SASEGT. The CDR3 loop is CASLTGAEQYV. CDR3 in DNA: TGTGCCAGCCTGACAGGGGCCGAGCAGTACGTC.

The chain carries TRBV7-8 and TRBJ1-2; 8 bases fit TRBD1. CDR1 and CDR2 from the germline V gene are SGHVS and FQNEAQ. The trim removed 5 bases at V and 2 bases at J, leaving 4 bases unmatched. The CDR3 extends over 14 amino acids. CDR3 in amino acids: CASSAGQANYGYTF. CDR3 sequence (DNA): TGTGCCAGCAGCGCGGGACAGGCCAACTATGGCTACACCTTC.